A single sample is the source of the 14 T cell receptor beta chains below, sequenced in a study of blood T cell repertoires in COVID-19. Assay used: immunoSEQ multiplex PCR; TCRdb lists only in-frame clones, some missing. The sample holds around 170,000 clones, 88% seen once. The specimen was PBMCs or T cells enriched from blood (not recorded which). These receptors were collected from a woman in her late teens or twenties who had recovered from COVID-19.

The chain has TRBV5-1 and TRBJ1-3; D is possibly TRBD1 (6 bases). The CDR3 consists of 15 residues. CDR1 and CDR2 from the germline V gene are SGHRS and YFSETQ. Trimming cost V 7 bases and J 3 bases, with 17 bases left between them. For the CDR3, the DNA is TGCGCCAGCGGATCGGACAGCACGGGTGGAAACACCATATATTTT. Protein: CASGSDSTGGNTIYF.

V usage is TRBV2 and J usage is TRBJ2-1, with D possibly TRBD1 on 5 matching bases. Germline values: CDR1 SNHLY, CDR2 FYNNEI. CDR3 length: 13 residues. The V end was cut by 5 bases, the J end by 5 bases, with 10 bases between. The CDR3 protein is CASSPLGDNEQFF. The CDR3, as DNA: TGTGCCAGCAGTCCCTTAGGGGACAATGAGCAGTTCTTC. Using reference TRBV2 and TRBJ2-1 for the parts outside the CDR3, the full variable domain is EPEVTQTPSHQVTQMGQEVILRCVPISNHLYFYWYRQILGQKVEFLVSFYNNEISEKSEIFDDQFSVERPDGSNFTLKIRSTKLEDSAMYFCASSPLGDNEQFFGPGTRLTVL.

The J gene is TRBJ1-2, the V gene TRBV2; 7 positions agree with TRBD1. V was clipped by 7 bases and J by 0 bases; unmatched bases: 2. This CDR3 has 13 amino acids. Looked up from germline, CDR1 is SNHLY and CDR2 is FYNNEI. CDR3 coding DNA: TGTGCCAGCATGGACAGGACTAACTATGGCTACACCTTC. Protein sequence: CASMDRTNYGYTF.

The chain joins TRBV5-8 to TRBJ1-3; TRBD1 matches 11 bases. The germline CDR1 and CDR2 sequences are SGHTS and YDEGEE. The CDR3 totals 16 residues. V trimming: 1 base; J trimming: 8 bases; junction bases outside the gene matches: 8. The CDR3 sequence: CASSLPPGQGGDTIYF. The CDR3 DNA sequence: TGTGCCAGCAGCTTGCCTCCGGGACAGGGGGGTGACACCATATATTTT.

The chain links TRBV30 to TRBJ2-5, with D unclear. V was shortened by 1 base and J by 1 base, with 4 bases between the two germline ends. CDR1 and CDR2 from the germline V gene are GTSNPN and SVGIG (reference sequence). The CDR3 is made up of 12 amino acids. In nucleotides, the CDR3 is TGTGCCTGGAGTGGACTCCAAGAGACCCAGTACTTC. It yields the protein CAWSGLQETQYF.

The chain carries TRBV10-1 and TRBJ2-4; 11 bases line up with TRBD1. In germline, CDR1 is WNHNN, CDR2 SYGVQD (reference sequence). The CDR3 length is 15 residues. V shed 10 bases, J shed 5 bases, and the junction held 10 bases outside the gene matches. CDR3: CATNRDRGIENIQYF. The CDR3 nucleotides are TGCGCCACGAACCGGGACAGGGGGATTGAAAACATTCAGTACTTC.

This chain connects TRBV7-9 to TRBJ2-1; the D gene is possibly TRBD1 (6 bases). Per germline, CDR1 SEHNR and CDR2 FQNEAQ (reference sequence). Trimming removed 2 bases at V and 8 bases at J, with 13 bases between. The CDR3 is made up of 14 amino acids. CDR3 residues: CASSLPQGPHEQFF. The CDR3 bases are TGTGCCAGCAGCTTACCCCAGGGGCCCCATGAGCAGTTCTTC.

The V and J genes are TRBV6-5 and TRBJ2-1, with a possible D match to TRBD1 (6 bases). The CDR3 is made up of 13 amino acids. Germline assignment: CDR1 MNHEY and CDR2 SVGAGI. The V end was cut by 5 bases, the J end by 3 bases, with 8 bases between. CDR3 in amino acids: CASSIQGYNEQFF. The CDR3 bases are TGTGCCAGCAGTATACAGGGCTACAATGAGCAGTTCTTC.

This clone came up once. The genes are TRBV5-8 and TRBJ1-2, with no clear D. The CDR3 totals 14 residues. Trimming took 3 bases from V and 1 from J, leaving 10 bases between them. Germline V gene lookup returns CDR1 SGHTS and CDR2 YDEGEE. DNA for the CDR3: TGTGCCAGCAGCTCTCTCCGGGATAACTATGGCTACACCTTC. It yields the protein CASSSLRDNYGYTF.

The V and J genes are TRBV6-2 or TRBV6-3 and TRBJ2-7; D is uncertain. With 2 bases removed from V and 3 bases from J, the gap between germline ends came to 14 bases. The CDR3 is 15 amino acids. The germline V gene has CDR1 MNHEY and CDR2 SVGEGT. CDR3 sequence (DNA): TGTGCCAGCAGTTACGCCCTCAGGATAGTCTACGAGCAGTACTTC. This codes for CASSYALRIVYEQYF.

The chain is built from TRBV15 and TRBJ1-2; D uncertain. The CDR3 totals 16 residues. Trimming pared 1 base from V and 1 base from J, leaving 13 bases between. CDR1 and CDR2 from the germline V gene are LNHNV and YYDKDF (reference sequence). The CDR3 nucleotides read TGTGCCACCAGCAGAGTAAAGCAGAGGAGTAACTATGGCTACACCTTC. This gives the protein CATSRVKQRSNYGYTF. The variable domain in full, with the rest retrieved from reference TRBV15 and TRBJ1-2, is DAMVIQNPRYQVTQFGKPVTLSCSQTLNHNVMYWYQQKSSQAPKLLFHYYDKDFNNEADTPDNFQSRRPNTSFCFLDIRSPGLGDTAMYLCATSRVKQRSNYGYTFGSGTRLTVV.

This clone has more than one count but fewer than ten. The rearrangement links TRBV12-3 or TRBV12-4 to TRBJ2-1, with 7 bases fitting TRBD2. The CDR3 covers 13 residues. V was pared by 6 bases and J by 5 bases, with 4 bases of the junction left unmatched. Here the CDR3 DNA reads TGTGCCAGCAGACCCCGGGGGGACAATGAGCAGTTCTTC. Amino acid sequence: CASRPRGDNEQFF.

V gene TRBV4-3 combines with J gene TRBJ1-1, with D possibly TRBD1 on 5 matching bases. This CDR3 region has 15 residues. Trimming stripped 1 base from V and 3 bases from J, with 12 bases between. Germline CDR1 and CDR2: LGHNA and YSLEER. The CDR3 DNA is TGCGCCAGCAGCCAAGCCAGGGCTGTTCACACTGAAGCTTTCTTT. Its translation is CASSQARAVHTEAFF.

The chain recombines TRBV30 with TRBJ1-3; a possible D gene is TRBD1 (6 bases). Looked up from germline, CDR1 is GTSNPN and CDR2 is SVGIG (reference sequence). Trimming removed 2 bases at V and 3 bases at J, with 14 bases between. CDR3 length: 15 amino acids. The DNA for the CDR3 is TGTGCCTGGAGTTCCCCAGGGGTGGTTGGAAACACCATATATTTT. It translates to CAWSSPGVVGNTIYF. The variable domain in full, with the rest retrieved from reference TRBV30 and TRBJ1-3, is SQTIHQWPATLVQPVGSPLSLECTVEGTSNPNLYWYRQAAGRGLQLLFYSVGIGQISSEVPQNLSASRPQDRQFILSSKKLLLSDSGFYLCAWSSPGVVGNTIYFGEGSWLTVV.